This is a list of T cell receptor beta chains from one sample in a study of long-term antiretroviral therapy in people with HIV. Measured with immunoSEQ multiplex PCR; TCRdb has only the in-frame clones, and not every one. The table includes fewer than 20,000 clones, roughly 84% detected once. The sample here was unsorted PBMCs, taken 0.5 years after starting antiretroviral therapy. These receptors originate from a middle-aged woman with HIV. Each CDR3 is given with its conserved first and last residue. Each record gives: clone size, J gene, D gene, V gene, CDR3 DNA, CDR3 protein. A D gene is named only where the DNA matches it firmly. Only some rows state a clone size, as once, few, many or a class for expanded clones.

>.|TRBJ2-3|TRBD1|TRBV27
TGTGCCAGCAGCACCCAGTGGGACAGCCTCGGGGATACGCAGTATTTT
CASSTQWDSLGDTQYF
>.|TRBJ1-1|.|TRBV7-9
TGTGCCTCAAGGGGTTTGCCAGACTCCGCTTTCTTT
CASRGLPDSAFF
>once|TRBJ1-5|TRBD1|TRBV12-5
TGTGCTAGTGGTTTGGTTTCCGGGACAGGGTTCATCTTAAATCAGCCCCAGCATTTT
CASGLVSGTGFILNQPQHF
>.|TRBJ2-2|.|TRBV4-1
TGCGCCAGCAGCCAAGAATGGGTTCCTACCCGGGACATCAGCACCGGGGAGCTGTTTTTT
CASSQEWVPTRDISTGELFF
>.|TRBJ2-7|TRBD1|TRBV7-3
TGTGCCAGCAGCTTAGGGGACAGCTCCTACGAGCAGTACTTC
CASSLGDSSYEQYF
>.|TRBJ1-5|TRBD1|TRBV7-9
TGTGCCAGCAGCTTGGGACAGTCACGAAATCAGCCCCAGCATTTT
CASSLGQSRNQPQHF
>.|TRBJ2-7|.|TRBV5-1
TGCGCCAGCAGCCCCTGGGGTCTAAAGGGGGACTACGAGCAGTACTTC
CASSPWGLKGDYEQYF
>.|TRBJ2-3|.|TRBV21-1
TGTGCCGGTTCCGGGACTAGCGGGAGTGAGGGAGCAGATACGCAGTATTTT
CAGSGTSGSEGADTQYF
>once|TRBJ2-1|TRBD2|TRBV11-2
TGTGCCAGCAGCCAGCCGCTAGCGGCTTACAATGAGCAGTTCTTC
CASSQPLAAYNEQFF
>few|TRBJ2-7|.|TRBV19
TGTGCCAGTAGTATTCAGTCCAGGCCCTACGAGCAGTACTTC
CASSIQSRPYEQYF
>.|TRBJ1-2|TRBD1|TRBV27
TGTGCCAGCAGCCGAACAGGGGGCGCATCTAACTATGGCTACACCTTC
CASSRTGGASNYGYTF
>.|TRBJ2-3|.|TRBV2
TGTGCCAGCAGTCGACGACTGACAGATACGCAGTATTTT
CASSRRLTDTQYF
>.|TRBJ2-5|TRBD2|TRBV28
TGTGCCAGCAGTGTGACTAGCGGGAATGGGCAAGAGACCCAGTACTTC
CASSVTSGNGQETQYF
>once|TRBJ2-3|.|TRBV4-1
TGCGCCAGCAGCCAAACCAAAAGGGCAGGTTCGCAGTATTTT
CASSQTKRAGSQYF
>.|TRBJ2-3|.|TRBV9
TGTGCCAGCAGCCCCTGGGGGGAACAAAGCACAGATACGCAGTATTTT
CASSPWGEQSTDTQYF
>.|TRBJ1-2|.|TRBV9
TGTGCCAGCAGCCCCAGCCCTACGGCTAACTATGGCTACACCTTC
CASSPSPTANYGYTF
>.|TRBJ2-7|.|TRBV5-4
TGTGCCAGCAGCTTGGCTTTAGCCCCTGAGGTCGAGCAGTACTTC
CASSLALAPEVEQYF
>few|TRBJ1-2|.|TRBV28
TGTGCCAGCAGACAGAGAGCCTTCTATGGCTACACCTTC
CASRQRAFYGYTF
>.|TRBJ1-1|.|TRBV6-5
TGTGCCAGCAGTTATCAGTCGATGTCGAACACTGAAGCTTTCTTT
CASSYQSMSNTEAFF
>.|TRBJ2-2|.|TRBV28
TGTGCCAGCAGTGGACTGGCGAACACCGGGGAGCTGTTTTTT
CASSGLANTGELFF
>.|TRBJ2-7|TRBD2|TRBV9
TGTGCCAGCAGCCCCCGGGGGGGACTAGCGGAGGGGGAGCAGTACTTC
CASSPRGGLAEGEQYF
>once|TRBJ2-1|.|TRBV7-9
TGTGCCAGCAGTCCAGTTTCCTACAATGAGCAGTTCTTC
CASSPVSYNEQFF
>.|TRBJ1-1|.|TRBV12-5
TGTGCTAGTGGTTTGCCCCGGGGGGGGAGGGTCACTGAAGCTTTCTTT
CASGLPRGGRVTEAFF
>few|TRBJ1-2|.|TRBV28
TGTGCCAGCAGTCCACAACAATCACCTGCGCCTGGCTACACCTTC
CASSPQQSPAPGYTF
>.|TRBJ2-1|.|TRBV5-4
TGTGCCAGCAGCTTGAGGACCGAAGGTGAGCAGTTCTTC
CASSLRTEGEQFF
>.|TRBJ2-1|TRBD2|TRBV28
TGTGCCAGCAGTTTTTCTAGCGGGAGTGATGGTGAGCAGTTCTTC
CASSFSSGSDGEQFF
>.|TRBJ2-1|.|TRBV5-5
TGTGCCAGCAGCTTGGCTGACCCGTTTGGCTCCTACAATGAGCAGTTCTTC
CASSLADPFGSYNEQFF
>.|TRBJ2-7|TRBD1|TRBV15
TGTGCCACTCAAATACAGGGGGCTAACGAGCAGTACTTC
CATQIQGANEQYF
>.|TRBJ2-2|.|TRBV18
TGTGCCAGCTCACTACCGACAGGTTCTGCCGGGGAGCTGTTTTTT
CASSLPTGSAGELFF
>.|TRBJ1-2|.|TRBV28
TGTGCCAGCAGGAAACAGGGACGGTATGGCTACACCTTC
CASRKQGRYGYTF
>.|TRBJ1-3|.|TRBV19
TGTGCCAGTAGTCCCAGGGACCTCAGAAACACCATATATTTT
CASSPRDLRNTIYF